This entry lists 30 T cell receptor beta chains sequenced from one sample in a study of cytomegalovirus exposure and HLA in healthy donors. Sequencing was performed with immunoSEQ multiplex PCR; in TCRdb, only in-frame clones are kept and a portion is missing. The sample consists of tens of thousands of clones, 80% to 90% of them appearing once. The sample consisted of PBMCs. Receptor source: a woman aged 30 to 39 in good health and CMV-seronegative.

CDR3 protein: CASSLWTSGRGNTQYF. In DNA, the CDR3 is TGTGCCAGCAGCCTGTGGACTAGCGGGAGAGGGAATACGCAGTATTTT. J is TRBJ2-3 and V is TRBV11-2; 13 nucleotides align to TRBD2. J gave up 7 bases and V 5 bases, and 9 bases lay outside the gene matches. CDR1 is SGHAT and CDR2 is FQNNGV in the germline V gene. The length of the CDR3 is 16 residues.

V usage is TRBV11-2 and J usage is TRBJ2-2; 11 nucleotides align to TRBD1. The CDR3 totals 16 residues. V shed 6 bases, J shed 5 bases, and the junction held 8 bases outside the gene matches. Germline CDR1 and CDR2: SGHAT and FQNNGV. CDR3 residues: CASSSLGTGGTGELFF. CDR3 coding DNA: TGTGCCAGCAGTTCCCTAGGGACAGGGGGAACCGGGGAGCTGTTTTTT.

The chain recombines TRBV29-1 with TRBJ2-5; TRBD1 is a possible D gene (6 bases). The CDR3 is 14 amino acids. V shed 1 base and J shed 3 bases, with 12 bases lying between them. Germline CDR1 reads SQVTM; CDR2 reads ANQGSEA. CDR3 residues: CSVEGTAKKETQYF. CDR3 coding DNA: TGCAGCGTTGAAGGGACAGCCAAGAAAGAGACCCAGTACTTC. Together with reference TRBV29-1 and TRBJ2-5, the CDR3 gives the full variable domain: SAVISQKPSRDICQRGTSLTIQCQVDSQVTMMFWYRQQPGQSLTLIATANQGSEATYESGFVIDKFPISRPNLTFSTLTVSNMSPEDSSIYLCSVEGTAKKETQYFGPGTRLLVL.

The gene calls are TRBV28 and TRBJ2-5; 7 bases match TRBD1. The V gene's germline CDR1 is MDHEN and CDR2 SYDVKM. There are 16 residues in the CDR3. The V and J ends lost 5 bases and 2 bases, in that order; junction bases with no gene match: 11. CDR3 nucleotides: TGTGCCAGCAGTCCACATGTCCCGGGACAGCAAGAGACCCAGTACTTC. This sequence encodes CASSPHVPGQQETQYF.

The V call is TRBV27, the J call TRBJ2-1; TRBD2 matches 12 bases. V gave up 5 bases and J gave up 5 bases; unmatched junction bases: 10. This CDR3 is built from 17 residues. Germline-derived CDR1 and CDR2 are MNHEY and SMNVEV (reference sequence). In DNA, the CDR3 is TGTGCCAGCAGTCCCCGGCGACTAGCGGGAGATGACAATGAGCAGTTCTTC. It is translated as CASSPRRLAGDDNEQFF.

The chain links TRBV2 to TRBJ2-7, with 9 positions matching TRBD1. J gave up 7 bases and V 6 bases, and 4 bases lay outside the gene matches. From germline, CDR1 is SNHLY and CDR2 FYNNEI. The CDR3 runs to 12 residues. The CDR3 nucleotides are TGTGCCAGCAGACAGGGGGCGAGGGAGCAGTACTTC. It encodes CASRQGAREQYF.

This clone has just a few counts. The chain carries TRBV5-1 and TRBJ1-4; D remains unclear. Trimming removed 0 bases at V and 3 bases at J, with 9 bases between. Germline CDR1 is SGHRS and CDR2 is YFSETQ. The CDR3 extends over 15 amino acids. DNA of the CDR3: TGCGCCAGCAGCTTGGGGGCGCTCTCTAATGAAAAACTGTTTTTT. It yields the protein CASSLGALSNEKLFF.

V and J are TRBV7-8 and TRBJ1-5, with 8 positions matching TRBD1. V shed 2 bases, J shed 5 bases, and the junction held 5 bases outside the gene matches. CDR1 is SGHVS, CDR2 FQNEAQ, per germline. The CDR3 covers 15 residues. The CDR3 bases are TGTGCCAGCAGCTTAACAGGGGGGTTCGATCAGCCCCAGCATTTT. Its protein is CASSLTGGFDQPQHF.

The V call is TRBV11-2, the J call TRBJ2-2; 10 bases line up with TRBD2. The CDR3 is 15 amino acids. The V gene's germline CDR1 is SGHAT and CDR2 FQNNGV. V lost 5 bases to trimming and J lost 5 bases; unmatched junction nucleotides: 5. The CDR3 nucleotides read TGTGCCAGCAGCCCCAGCGGGAGGGCAACCGGGGAGCTGTTTTTT. Its protein product is CASSPSGRATGELFF.

This clone came up once. The chain recombines TRBV7-7 with TRBJ2-1; D is possibly TRBD2 (5 bases). The ends were cut back, 1 base at V and 9 bases at J, with 10 bases in the middle. The CDR3 runs to 13 residues. Germline CDR1 SSHAT, CDR2 FNYEAQ (reference sequence). The CDR3 DNA reads as TGTGCCAGCAGCTTAGAGGGAACTAGTGAGCAGTTCTTC. Translation: CASSLEGTSEQFF. The complete variable domain, with remaining parts taken from reference TRBV7-7 and TRBJ2-1, reads GAGVSQSPRYKVTKRGQDVTLRCDPISSHATLYWYQQALGQGPEFLTYFNYEAQPDKSGLPSDRFSAERPEGSISTLTIQRTEQRDSAMYRCASSLEGTSEQFFGPGTRLTVL.

The gene calls are TRBV5-1 and TRBJ1-2, with D unclear. CDR3 length: 15 residues. CDR1 and CDR2 from the germline V gene are SGHRS and YFSETQ. With 4 bases removed from V and 8 bases from J, the gap between germline ends came to 21 bases. Written as DNA, the CDR3 is TGCGCCAGCAGCCCGGGAGTGGTCGTCCGGTGGGGCTACACCTTC. This sequence encodes CASSPGVVVRWGYTF.

As concerns this clone: The junction shows a germline mismatch at one end, possibly a read error. This chain connects TRBV11-3 to TRBJ1-1; 7 nucleotides match TRBD1. CDR3 length: 13 amino acids. CDR1 is SGHNT and CDR2 is YENEEA in the germline V gene. CDR3 region: CASSLGTGAEAFF. CDR3 coding DNA: TGCGCCAGCAGCTTAGGTACAGGGGCTGAAGCTTTCTTT.

The V call is TRBV7-2, the J call TRBJ2-2, with D possibly being TRBD1 (6 bases). Trimming stripped 2 bases from V and 5 bases from J, with 15 bases between. This CDR3 has 16 amino acids. The V gene's germline CDR1 is SGHTA and CDR2 FQGNSA. The CDR3 coding sequence is TGTGCCAGCAGCTTACTAGGACAGAAGTTGACCGGGGAGCTGTTTTTT. It codes for CASSLLGQKLTGELFF.

This sequence joins TRBV6-4 and TRBJ1-2; D uncertain. Germline V lookup: CDR1 MRHNA, CDR2 SNTAGT. Trimming left V 0 bases short and J 8 bases short, with 10 bases between. The CDR3 loop spans 13 amino acids. CDR3 in DNA: TGTGCCAGCAGTGACTCGGAGGGCGGCGGCTACACCTTC. Translating gives CASSDSEGGGYTF.

The gene calls are TRBV18 and TRBJ2-1; TRBD2 aligns across 13 bases. This CDR3 spans 15 amino acids. The trim removed 3 bases at V and 8 bases at J, leaving 4 bases unmatched. Germline CDR1 reads KGHSH; CDR2 reads LQKENI. The CDR3 loop reads CASSPGTSGTYEQFF. The CDR3 DNA follows: TGTGCCAGCTCACCCGGGACTAGCGGGACCTATGAGCAGTTCTTC.

The chain has TRBV19 and TRBJ1-2; D remains ambiguous. The germline V gene has CDR1 LNHDA and CDR2 SQIVND (reference sequence). The CDR3 extends over 12 amino acids. Trimming stripped 7 bases from V and 4 bases from J, with 10 bases between. The CDR3 loop reads CASTTGAYGYTF. The CDR3 coding sequence is TGTGCCAGTACCACGGGTGCCTATGGCTACACCTTC.

The V and J genes are TRBV7-3 and TRBJ2-3; 16 bases line up with TRBD2. The CDR3 runs to 19 residues. Unmatched junction bases numbered 7, after V lost 2 bases and J lost 2 bases. Germline CDR1 reads SGHTA; CDR2 reads FQGTGA. In DNA, the CDR3 is TGTGCCAGCAGCTTACAGGGACTAGCGGGAGGGGGTAACACAGATACGCAGTATTTT. This encodes CASSLQGLAGGGNTDTQYF.

The CDR3 here is CAWSDRLAGAYEQYF. The CDR3 region has the DNA TGTGCCTGGAGTGATAGACTAGCGGGAGCCTACGAGCAGTACTTC. The rearrangement links TRBV30 to TRBJ2-7; TRBD2 matches at 12 bases. Germline values: CDR1 GTSNPN, CDR2 SVGIG (reference sequence). The V gene end was trimmed by 1 base and the J gene end by 2 bases; junction bases not matched to a gene: 3. The length of the CDR3 is 15 residues.

This chain links TRBV2 with TRBJ2-1; 10 positions match TRBD2. Per germline, CDR1 SNHLY and CDR2 FYNNEI. CDR3 length: 13 residues. J lost 2 bases, V lost 11 bases, and 3 bases had no gene match. The CDR3 here is CAQREGAYNEQFF. The CDR3 DNA reads TGTGCCCAGCGGGAGGGGGCCTACAATGAGCAGTTCTTC.

The chain recombines TRBV6-6 with TRBJ1-3; D gene unclear. Germline V CDR1 and CDR2: MNHNY, SVGAGI (reference sequence). V was pared by 0 bases and J by 3 bases, with 3 bases between. This CDR3 region has 13 residues. The CDR3 region is CASSYSSGNTIYF. Written as DNA, the CDR3 is TGTGCCAGCAGTTACTCGAGTGGAAACACCATATATTTT.

The chain couples TRBV29-1 to TRBJ1-5, with TRBD1 matching over 9 bases. Germline CDR1 is SQVTM and CDR2 is ANQGSEA. The CDR3 spans 13 residues. V shed 8 bases and J 3 bases; nucleotides not matched to a gene: 5. CDR3 in amino acids: CSTGQGLNQPQHF. CDR3 coding DNA: TGCAGCACGGGACAGGGTCTCAATCAGCCCCAGCATTTT.

The chain has TRBV5-1 and TRBJ2-3; 14 positions match TRBD2. CDR1 is SGHRS and CDR2 is YFSETQ in the germline V gene. V gave up 4 bases and J gave up 2 bases; unmatched junction bases: 15. The CDR3 consists of 20 residues. The CDR3: CASSPHPGTSGSGVTDTQYF. In nucleotides, the CDR3 is TGCGCCAGCAGCCCTCACCCCGGGACTAGCGGGAGTGGGGTCACAGATACGCAGTATTTT.

V gene TRBV28 combines with J gene TRBJ1-1; D call uncertain. The germline CDR1 and CDR2 sequences are MDHEN and SYDVKM. V lost 3 bases, J lost 5 bases, and 4 bases lay in between. The CDR3 has 11 amino acids. The CDR3 is CASSLRTEAFF. CDR3 DNA: TGTGCCAGCAGTTTGCGGACTGAAGCTTTCTTT. Full variable domain (missing parts from reference TRBV28 and TRBJ1-1): DVKVTQSSRYLVKRTGEKVFLECVQDMDHENMFWYRQDPGLGLRLIYFSYDVKMKEKGDIPEGYSVSREKKERFSLILESASTNQTSMYLCASSLRTEAFFGQGTRLTVV.

The chain recombines TRBV23-1 with TRBJ1-5; TRBD1 is a possible D gene (5 bases). TRBV23-1 is an open reading frame, and its role is uncertain. V was cut by 0 bases and J by 6 bases, with 24 bases left in between. The CDR3 loop spans 19 amino acids. CDR3 protein: CASSQSCLVNRCLSQPQHF. The CDR3 bases are TGCGCCAGCAGTCAATCCTGTCTTGTGAACAGGTGCCTCTCTCAGCCCCAGCATTTT.

This chain connects TRBV2 to TRBJ1-5; 9 nucleotides line up with TRBD1. Trimming cost V 7 bases and J 6 bases; bases outside gene matches: 4. CDR1 SNHLY and CDR2 FYNNEI come from the germline V gene. This CDR3 has 13 residues. For the CDR3, the DNA is TGTGCCAGCACCGGGACAGGGAGTCAGCCCCAGCATTTT. Amino acids: CASTGTGSQPQHF.

The chain combines TRBV6-5 with TRBJ1-2, with 8 bases lining up with TRBD1. Trimming cost V 6 bases and J 3 bases; bases outside gene matches: 3. The CDR3 is made up of 13 amino acids. Looked up from germline, CDR1 is MNHEY and CDR2 is SVGAGI. This chain's CDR3 is CASRAGGHYGYTF. The CDR3 DNA follows: TGTGCCAGCAGGGCAGGGGGCCACTATGGCTACACCTTC.

The chain uses TRBV7-6 and TRBJ1-2, with 8 positions matching TRBD1. CDR3 length: 15 residues. Unmatched junction bases numbered 11, after V lost 5 bases and J lost 6 bases. Looked up from germline, CDR1 is SGHVS and CDR2 is FNYEAQ. Here the CDR3 DNA reads TGTGCCAGCAGCCTAAGGACAGGGACCGTAGATGGCTACACCTTC. The encoded protein is CASSLRTGTVDGYTF.

This clone appeared a single time. This sequence joins TRBV5-1 and TRBJ1-1; D remains unclear. Trimming removed 0 bases at V and 1 base at J, with 7 bases between. From germline, CDR1 is SGHRS and CDR2 YFSETQ. The CDR3 is made up of 14 amino acids. The CDR3 nucleotides read TGCGCCAGCAGCTTGGGGGCCCCGAACACTGAAGCTTTCTTT. It encodes CASSLGAPNTEAFF.

This clone came up once. The rearrangement links TRBV7-8 to TRBJ2-1; no firm D call. CDR3 length equals 15 residues. The germline CDR1 and CDR2 sequences are SGHVS and FQNEAQ. The ends were cut back, 0 bases at V and 1 base at J, with 7 bases in the middle. CDR3 protein: CASSLAGFSYNEQFF. CDR3 in DNA: TGTGCCAGCAGCTTAGCGGGCTTTTCCTACAATGAGCAGTTCTTC.

This clone occurred once. This CDR3 reads CASSPGGTDYGYTF. In nucleotides, the CDR3 is TGTGCCAGCAGCCCGGGGGGCACAGACTATGGCTACACCTTC. This chain joins TRBV28 and TRBJ1-2; possible D gene TRBD1, 6 bases. With 6 bases removed from V and 3 bases from J, the gap between germline ends came to 14 bases. Germline V gene data show CDR1 as MDHEN and CDR2 as SYDVKM. This CDR3 comprises 14 residues.